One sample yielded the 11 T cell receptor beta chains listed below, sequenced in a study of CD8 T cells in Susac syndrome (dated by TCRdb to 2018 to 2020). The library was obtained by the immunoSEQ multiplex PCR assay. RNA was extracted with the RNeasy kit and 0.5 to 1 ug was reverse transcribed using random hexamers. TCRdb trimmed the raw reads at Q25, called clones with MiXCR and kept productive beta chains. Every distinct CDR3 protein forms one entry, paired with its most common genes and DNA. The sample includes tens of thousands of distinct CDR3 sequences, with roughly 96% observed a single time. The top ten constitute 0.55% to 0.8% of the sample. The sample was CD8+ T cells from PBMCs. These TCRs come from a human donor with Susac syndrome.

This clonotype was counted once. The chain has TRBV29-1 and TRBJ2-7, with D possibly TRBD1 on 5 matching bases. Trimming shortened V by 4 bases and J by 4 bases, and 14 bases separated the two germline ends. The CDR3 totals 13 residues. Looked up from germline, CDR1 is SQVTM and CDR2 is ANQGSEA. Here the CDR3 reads CSVGGRMRYEQYF. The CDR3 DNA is TGCAGCGTTGGGGGCAGGATGAGGTACGAGCAGTACTTC.

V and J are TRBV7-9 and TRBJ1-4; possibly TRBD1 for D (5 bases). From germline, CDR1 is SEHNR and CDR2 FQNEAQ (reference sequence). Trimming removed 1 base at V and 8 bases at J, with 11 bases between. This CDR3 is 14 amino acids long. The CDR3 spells CASSLDRREEKLFF. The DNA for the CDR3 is TGTGCCAGCAGCTTAGACAGGCGGGAGGAAAAACTGTTTTTT.

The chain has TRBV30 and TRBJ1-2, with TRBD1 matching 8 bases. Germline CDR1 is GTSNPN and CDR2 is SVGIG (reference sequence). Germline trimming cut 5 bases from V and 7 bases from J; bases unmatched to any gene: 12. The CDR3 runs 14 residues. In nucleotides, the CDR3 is TGTGCCTGGCGCAGGGGGCGAGAATACTCTGGCTACACCTTC. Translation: CAWRRGREYSGYTF.

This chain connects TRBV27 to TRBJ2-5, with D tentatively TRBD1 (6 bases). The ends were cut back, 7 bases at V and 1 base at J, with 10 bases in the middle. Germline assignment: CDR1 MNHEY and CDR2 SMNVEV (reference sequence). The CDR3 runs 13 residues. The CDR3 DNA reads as TGTGCCAGCAAAAAAGGGGGCCAAGAGACCCAGTACTTC. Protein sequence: CASKKGGQETQYF.

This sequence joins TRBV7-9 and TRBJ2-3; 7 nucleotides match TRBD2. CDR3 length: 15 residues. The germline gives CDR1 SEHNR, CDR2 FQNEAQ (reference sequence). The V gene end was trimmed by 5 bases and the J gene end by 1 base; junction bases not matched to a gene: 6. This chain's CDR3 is CASSPRLAGTDTQYF. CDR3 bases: TGTGCCAGCAGCCCACGACTAGCTGGCACAGATACGCAGTATTTT. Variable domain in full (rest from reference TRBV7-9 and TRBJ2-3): DTGVSQNPRHKITKRGQNVTFRCDPISEHNRLYWYRQTLGQGPEFLTYFQNEAQLEKSRLLSDRFSAERPKGSFSTLEIQRTEQGDSAMYLCASSPRLAGTDTQYFGPGTRLTVL.

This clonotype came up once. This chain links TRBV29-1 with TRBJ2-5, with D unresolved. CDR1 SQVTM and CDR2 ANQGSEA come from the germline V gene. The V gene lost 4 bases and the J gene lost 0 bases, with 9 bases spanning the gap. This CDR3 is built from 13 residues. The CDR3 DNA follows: TGCAGCGTTGTGCTAGGGAACCAAGAGACCCAGTACTTC. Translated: CSVVLGNQETQYF.

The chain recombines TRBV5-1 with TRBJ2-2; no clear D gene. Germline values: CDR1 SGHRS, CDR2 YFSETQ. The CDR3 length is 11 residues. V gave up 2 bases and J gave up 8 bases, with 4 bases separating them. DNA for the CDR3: TGCGCCAGCAGCTTCATGGGGGAGCTGTTTTTT. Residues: CASSFMGELFF.

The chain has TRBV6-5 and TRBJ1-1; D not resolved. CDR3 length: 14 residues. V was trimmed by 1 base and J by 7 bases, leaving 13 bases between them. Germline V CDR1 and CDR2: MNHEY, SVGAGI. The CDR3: CASSYLGGSLEAFF. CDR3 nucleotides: TGTGCCAGCAGTTACTTAGGAGGATCCCTTGAAGCTTTCTTT.

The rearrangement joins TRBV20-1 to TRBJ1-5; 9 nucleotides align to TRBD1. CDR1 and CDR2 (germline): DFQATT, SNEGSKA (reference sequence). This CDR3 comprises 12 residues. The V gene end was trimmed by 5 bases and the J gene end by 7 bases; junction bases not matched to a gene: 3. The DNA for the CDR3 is TGCAGTGCTGGGGACAGGGACCAGCCCCAGCATTTT. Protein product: CSAGDRDQPQHF.

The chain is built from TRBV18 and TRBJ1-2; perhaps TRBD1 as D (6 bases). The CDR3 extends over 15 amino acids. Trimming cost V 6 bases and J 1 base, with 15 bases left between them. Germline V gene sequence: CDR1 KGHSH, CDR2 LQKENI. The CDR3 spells CASSPATGVNYGYTF. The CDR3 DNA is TGTGCCAGCTCTCCCGCGACAGGCGTTAACTATGGCTACACCTTC.

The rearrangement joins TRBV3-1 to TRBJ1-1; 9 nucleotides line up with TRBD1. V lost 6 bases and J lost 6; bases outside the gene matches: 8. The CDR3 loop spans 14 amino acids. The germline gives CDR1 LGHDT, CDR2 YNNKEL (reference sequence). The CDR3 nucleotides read TGTGCCAGCAGGTACAGGGGGCATGATTCTGAAGCTTTCTTT. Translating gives CASRYRGHDSEAFF.